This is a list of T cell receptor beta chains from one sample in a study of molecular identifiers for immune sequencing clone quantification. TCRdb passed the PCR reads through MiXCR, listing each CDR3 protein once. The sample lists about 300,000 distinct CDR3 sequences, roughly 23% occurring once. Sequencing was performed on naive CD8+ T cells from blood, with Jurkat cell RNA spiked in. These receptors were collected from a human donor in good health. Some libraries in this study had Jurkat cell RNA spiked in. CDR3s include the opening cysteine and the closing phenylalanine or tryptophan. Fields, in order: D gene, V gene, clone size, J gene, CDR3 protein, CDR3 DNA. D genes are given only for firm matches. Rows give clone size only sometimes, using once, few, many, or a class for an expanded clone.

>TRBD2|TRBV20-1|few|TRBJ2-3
CSAIGTSESTDTQYF
TGCAGTGCAATCGGGACTAGCGAGAGCACAGATACGCAGTATTTT
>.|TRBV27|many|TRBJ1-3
CASSLSVAGNTIYF
TGTGCCAGCAGTTTATCAGTCGCGGGAAACACCATATATTTT
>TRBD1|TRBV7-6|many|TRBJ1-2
CASSPWDRGNYGYTF
TGTGCCAGCAGCCCATGGGACAGGGGAAACTATGGCTACACCTTC
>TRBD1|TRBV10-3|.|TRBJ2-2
CAITQNGQGNTGELFF
TGTGCCATCACTCAGAACGGACAGGGAAACACCGGGGAGCTGTTTTTT
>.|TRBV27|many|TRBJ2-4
CASSLEGKAKNIQYF
TGTGCTTCCTCGTTGGAGGGTAAAGCCAAAAACATTCAGTACTTC
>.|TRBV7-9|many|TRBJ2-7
CASRSGVFDEQYF
TGTGCCAGCAGGTCAGGGGTTTTCGACGAGCAGTACTTC
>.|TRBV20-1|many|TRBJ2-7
CSARDGMGRDISYEQYF
TGCAGTGCTAGAGATGGGATGGGACGGGATATCTCCTACGAGCAGTACTTC
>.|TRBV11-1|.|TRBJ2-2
CVSSLEVAGELFF
TGTGTCAGCAGCTTAGAAGTGGCCGGGGAGCTGTTTTTT
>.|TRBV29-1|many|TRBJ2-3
CSATPRGGEEGDTQYF
TGCAGCGCAACCCCGAGGGGGGGAGAGGAGGGGGATACGCAGTATTTT
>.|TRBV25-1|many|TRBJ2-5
CASRRTSQETQYF
TGTGCCAGCAGACGGACCTCCCAAGAGACCCAGTACTTC
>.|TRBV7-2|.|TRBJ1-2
CASSFLSDYDYTF
TGTGCCAGCAGCTTCCTATCCGACTATGACTACACCTTC
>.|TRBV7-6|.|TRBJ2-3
CASSLGGGPDTRYF
TGTGCCAGCAGCTTAGGGGGGGGCCCAGATACGCGGTATTTT
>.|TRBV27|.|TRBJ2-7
CASSLAESYGQYF
TGTGCCAGCAGTTTAGCCGAAAGTTACGGGCAGTACTTC
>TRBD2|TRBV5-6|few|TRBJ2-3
CASSFGRQRASGRSRTDTQYF
TGTGCCAGCAGCTTTGGGAGGCAGCGGGCTAGCGGGAGAAGTAGGACAGATACGCAGTATTTT
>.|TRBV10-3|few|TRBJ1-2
CAISEIKTAPYGYTF
TGTGCCATCAGTGAGATAAAGACGGCGCCGTATGGCTACACCTTC
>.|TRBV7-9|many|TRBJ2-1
CASSPQMGGPYNEQFF
TGTGCCAGCAGCCCTCAGATGGGGGGCCCCTACAATGAGCAGTTCTTC
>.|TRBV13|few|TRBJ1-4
CASSLLSSTGREKLFF
TGTGCCAGCAGCTTACTGTCGTCTACAGGGAGGGAAAAACTGTTTTTT
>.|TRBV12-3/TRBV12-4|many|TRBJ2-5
CASSTWPRARETQYF
TGTGCCAGCAGTACTTGGCCTAGGGCACGAGAGACCCAGTACTTC
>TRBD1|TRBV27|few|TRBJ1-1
CASSLDVPDRGPTEAFF
TGTGCCAGCAGTTTAGACGTTCCGGACAGGGGGCCTACTGAAGCTTTCTTT
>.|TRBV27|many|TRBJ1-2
CASSLGWGYGYTF
TGTGCCAGCAGTTTGGGATGGGGCTATGGCTACACCTTC
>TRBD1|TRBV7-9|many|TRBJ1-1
CASSPRQGNTEAFF
TGTGCCAGCAGCCCGAGACAGGGCAACACTGAAGCTTTCTTT
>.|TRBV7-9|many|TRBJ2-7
CASRGSHEQYF
TGTGCCAGCAGGGGTAGCCACGAGCAGTACTTC
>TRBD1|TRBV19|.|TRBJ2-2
CASTNHTGVAGELFF
TGTGCCAGTACGAACCATACAGGGGTGGCCGGGGAGCTGTTTTTT
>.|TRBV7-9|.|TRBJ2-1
CASSKTNEQFF
TGTGCCAGCAGTAAGACTAATGAGCAGTTCTTC
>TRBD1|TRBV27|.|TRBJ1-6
CASSPWGQGSSPLHF
TGTGCCAGCAGCCCATGGGGACAGGGTTCTTCACCCCTCCACTTT
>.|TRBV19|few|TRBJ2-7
CASSDGPPYEQYF
TGTGCCAGTAGTGACGGGCCCCCCTACGAGCAGTACTTC
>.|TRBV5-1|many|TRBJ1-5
CASSPPETPRWRQPQHF
TGCGCCAGCAGCCCACCCGAGACACCCCGATGGCGTCAGCCCCAGCATTTT
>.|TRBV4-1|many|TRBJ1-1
CASSRESVMNTEAFF
TGCGCCAGCAGCAGAGAATCAGTCATGAACACTGAAGCTTTCTTT
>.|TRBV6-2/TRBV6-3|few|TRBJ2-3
CASSYFVGSSTDTQYF
TGTGCCAGCAGTTACTTTGTGGGATCTAGCACAGATACGCAGTATTTT
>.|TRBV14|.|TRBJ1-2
CASSQDQGSHYGYIF
TGTGCCAGCAGCCAAGATCAGGGGAGTCACTATGGCTACATCTTC
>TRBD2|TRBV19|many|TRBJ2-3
CASSRLADDTQYF
TGTGCCAGTAGTAGACTAGCGGACGATACGCAGTATTTT
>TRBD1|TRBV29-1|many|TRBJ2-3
CSVVSADRGLTDTQYF
TGCAGCGTTGTTAGTGCAGACAGGGGGTTGACAGATACGCAGTATTTT
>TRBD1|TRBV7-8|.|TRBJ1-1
CASSLMGQGKSDTEAFF
TGTGCCAGCAGCTTGATGGGACAGGGTAAATCGGACACTGAAGCTTTCTTT
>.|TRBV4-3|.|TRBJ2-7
CASSQTQGFYEQYF
TGCGCCAGCAGCCAGACGCAGGGGTTCTACGAGCAGTACTTC
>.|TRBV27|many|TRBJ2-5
CASSLFGEETQYF
TGTGCCAGCAGTTTATTCGGGGAAGAGACCCAGTACTTC
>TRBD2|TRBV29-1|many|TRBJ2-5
CSVELAGGNTLETQYF
TGCAGCGTTGAGCTAGCGGGGGGAAATACTTTAGAGACCCAGTACTTC
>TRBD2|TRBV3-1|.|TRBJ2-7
CASSQGLAVSF
TGTGCCAGCAGCCAAGGACTAGCGGTAAGCTTC
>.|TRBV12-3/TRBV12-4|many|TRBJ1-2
CASTPGTYTF
TGTGCCAGCACTCCCGGGACCTACACCTTC
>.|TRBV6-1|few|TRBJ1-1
CASRPPGSEAFF
TGTGCCAGCAGGCCCCCGGGGTCGGAAGCTTTCTTT
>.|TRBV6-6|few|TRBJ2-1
CASSYNLPAGLDNEQFF
TGTGCCAGCAGTTACAACTTACCGGCAGGGTTGGACAATGAGCAGTTCTTC
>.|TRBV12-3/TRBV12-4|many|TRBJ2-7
CASSDLGLTSSYEQYF
TGTGCCAGCAGTGACCTAGGGCTGACGTCCTCCTACGAGCAGTACTTC
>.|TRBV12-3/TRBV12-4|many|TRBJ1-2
CASSSGRNYGYTF
TGTGCCAGCAGTTCCGGACGGAACTATGGCTACACCTTC
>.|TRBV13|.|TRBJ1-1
CASSFGRVEGAFF
TGTGCCAGCAGCTTCGGCAGGGTAGAGGGAGCTTTCTTT
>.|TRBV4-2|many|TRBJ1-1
CASSQEPLGRTEAFF
TGTGCCAGCAGCCAAGAACCTTTAGGTCGCACTGAAGCTTTCTTT